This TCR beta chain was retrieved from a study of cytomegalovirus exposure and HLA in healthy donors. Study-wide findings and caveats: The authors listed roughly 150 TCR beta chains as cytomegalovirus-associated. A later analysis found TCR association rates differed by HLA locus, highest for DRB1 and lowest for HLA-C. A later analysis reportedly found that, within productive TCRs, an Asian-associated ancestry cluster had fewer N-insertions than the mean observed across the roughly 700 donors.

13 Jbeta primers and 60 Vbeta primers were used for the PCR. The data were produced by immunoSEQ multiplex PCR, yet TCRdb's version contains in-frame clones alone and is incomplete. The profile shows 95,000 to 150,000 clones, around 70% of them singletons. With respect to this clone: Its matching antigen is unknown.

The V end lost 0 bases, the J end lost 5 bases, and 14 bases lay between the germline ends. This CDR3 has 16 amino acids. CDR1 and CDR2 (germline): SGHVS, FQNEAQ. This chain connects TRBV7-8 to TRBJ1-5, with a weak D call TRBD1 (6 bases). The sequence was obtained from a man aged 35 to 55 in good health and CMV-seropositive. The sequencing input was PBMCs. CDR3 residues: CASSLALQGTDQPQHF. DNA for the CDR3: TGTGCCAGCAGCTTAGCGTTGCAGGGGACGGATCAGCCCCAGCATTTT.